This TCR beta chain came from a study of cytomegalovirus exposure and HLA in healthy donors. As regards this clone: What it binds is not known.

The study, taken as a whole, reports: Most subjects' HLA-A and HLA-B alleles were reportedly predicted from TCR beta sequences. Listed as cytomegalovirus-associated were more than 150 TCR beta chains.

PCR employed 60 Vbeta and 13 Jbeta primers. TCRdb keeps only in-frame clones here, not all; method: immunoSEQ multiplex PCR. The sample shows more than 95,000 clones, about 78% of them seen only once. This CDR3 contains 17 residues. Germline V gene sequence: CDR1 MNHEY, CDR2 SMNVEV (reference sequence). Between the trimmed V and J ends, which lost 5 bases and 1 base, there was a span of 19 bases. V is TRBV27 and J is TRBJ2-3; a weak D match, TRBD1 (5 bases). This TCR was sampled from a young man in good health and CMV-seronegative. Material: PBMCs. This CDR3 is CASSQWGGEQGTDTQYF. The CDR3 coding sequence is TGTGCCAGCAGTCAATGGGGTGGGGAACAGGGCACAGATACGCAGTATTTT.